Listed here are 28 T cell receptor beta chains from one sample, sequenced in a study of blood T cell repertoires in COVID-19. Repertoires were generated with immunoSEQ multiplex PCR, while TCRdb's copy carries only in-frame clones and drops some. Altogether over 45,000 clones are present, 70% to 90% being singletons, with the ten largest covering 2.5% to 3.5%. Input material: peripheral blood. The receptors originated from a woman older than 75 with acute or convalescent COVID-19.

This sequence joins TRBV10-1 and TRBJ2-7; D might be TRBD1 (6 bases). The length of the CDR3 is 13 residues. Germline CDR1 and CDR2: WNHNN and SYGVQD (reference sequence). The V and J ends lost 4 bases and 1 base respectively, with 8 bases between them. The CDR3 reads CASSGRGSYEQYF. The DNA of the CDR3 is TGCGCCAGCAGTGGCAGGGGTTCCTACGAGCAGTACTTC.

This CDR3 reads CASSPGLYGYTF. In nucleotides, the CDR3 is TGTGCCAGCAGCCCAGGTCTCTATGGCTACACCTTC. The chain carries TRBV2 and TRBJ1-2; D not certain. This CDR3 has 12 residues. Germline assignment: CDR1 SNHLY and CDR2 FYNNEI. V lost 6 bases and J 4 bases, leaving 9 bases between the germline ends.

Only one count was recorded for this clone. The gene calls are TRBV6-5 and TRBJ2-1, with TRBD2 as a possible D gene (5 bases). Germline V gene data show CDR1 as MNHEY and CDR2 as SVGAGI. Trimming shortened V by 2 bases and J by 9 bases, and 11 bases separated the two germline ends. CDR3 length: 13 residues. The CDR3 here is CASSYPLGSEQFF. The CDR3 region has the DNA TGTGCCAGCAGTTACCCGTTGGGGAGTGAGCAGTTCTTC.

The chain recombines TRBV27 with TRBJ2-2, with 7 bases matching TRBD1. The CDR3 length is 17 residues. Germline assignment: CDR1 MNHEY and CDR2 SMNVEV (reference sequence). Trimming took 6 bases from V and 5 from J; bases not matched to a gene: 15. For the CDR3, the DNA is TGTGCCAGCAGCCGACCCCAGACAGGGACCGGGACCGGGGAGCTGTTTTTT. Translating gives CASSRPQTGTGTGELFF.

The V and J genes are TRBV6-1 and TRBJ1-5, with D perhaps TRBD1 (6 bases). The germline V gene has CDR1 MNHNS and CDR2 SASEGT. CDR3 length: 16 amino acids. Between the trimmed V and J ends, which lost 4 bases and 3 bases, there was a span of 16 bases. CDR3 protein: CASSAPGRDINQPQHF. CDR3 in DNA: TGTGCCAGCAGTGCTCCGGGACGGGACATCAATCAGCCCCAGCATTTT.

V gene TRBV5-6 combines with J gene TRBJ1-2; 9 bases are a match to TRBD1. The J segment lost 1 base and the V segment lost 1 base, leaving 8 bases of the junction unmatched. Per the germline V gene, CDR1 is SGHDT and CDR2 is YYEEEE. The CDR3 covers 17 residues. CDR3: CASSLKSGTGNNYGYTF. The DNA of the CDR3 is TGTGCCAGCAGCTTGAAATCGGGGACAGGGAATAACTATGGCTACACCTTC.

V is TRBV7-9 and J is TRBJ2-5, with 9 positions matching TRBD1. Germline CDR1 reads SEHNR; CDR2 reads FQNEAQ (reference sequence). After removal of 4 bases from V and 6 bases from J, the junction contained 6 bases not matched to a gene. The length of the CDR3 is 14 residues. Here the CDR3 DNA reads TGTGCCAGCAGCTCGGGACAGGGCATTAAGACCCAGTACTTC. This sequence encodes CASSSGQGIKTQYF.

The table lists this clone with a count of one. V is TRBV15 and J is TRBJ2-1, with a possible D match to TRBD2 (5 bases). V was pared by 1 base and J by 10 bases, with 23 bases between. The germline gives CDR1 LNHNV, CDR2 YYDKDF (reference sequence). CDR3 length: 17 amino acids. CDR3 in amino acids: CATSRAPAVGLPVEQFF. CDR3 in DNA: TGTGCCACCAGCAGAGCCCCCGCAGTCGGACTGCCAGTGGAGCAGTTCTTC.

The V and J genes are TRBV19 and TRBJ1-4; TRBD1 agrees at 8 bases. After removal of 7 bases from V and 6 bases from J, the junction contained 7 bases not matched to a gene. The CDR3 is made up of 14 amino acids. From germline, CDR1 is LNHDA and CDR2 SQIVND (reference sequence). The CDR3 sequence: CASNPDRAYEKLFF. The CDR3 DNA sequence: TGTGCCAGTAACCCGGACAGGGCCTATGAAAAACTGTTTTTT.

The rearrangement links TRBV2 to TRBJ1-3; 8 nucleotides line up with TRBD1. J gave up 4 bases and V 1 base, and 3 bases lay outside the gene matches. Germline-derived CDR1 and CDR2 are SNHLY and FYNNEI. CDR3 length: 15 residues. The CDR3 DNA reads TGTGCCAGCAGTGAAGGCAGGGGGCGAGGAAACACCATATATTTT. Amino acids: CASSEGRGRGNTIYF.

This chain joins TRBV5-1 and TRBJ2-5; D is possibly TRBD1 (6 bases). The germline V gene encodes CDR1 SGHRS and CDR2 YFSETQ. Trimming removed 3 bases from V and 0 bases from J, with 12 bases in between. The CDR3 totals 15 residues. CDR3 region: CASSSVGTYQETQYF. In DNA form, the CDR3 reads TGCGCCAGCAGCTCGGTGGGGACATACCAAGAGACCCAGTACTTC.

The chain recombines TRBV7-8 with TRBJ1-4; TRBD1 matches 8 bases. The CDR3 spans 15 residues. Unmatched junction bases numbered 4, after V lost 4 bases and J lost 3 bases. Germline V gene sequence: CDR1 SGHVS, CDR2 FQNEAQ. Written as DNA, the CDR3 is TGTGCCAGCAGCTCCGGACAGGGACCTAATGAAAAACTGTTTTTT. Translated, it gives CASSSGQGPNEKLFF.

The rearrangement links TRBV2 to TRBJ2-1; 10 positions agree with TRBD1. Germline-derived CDR1 and CDR2 are SNHLY and FYNNEI. Unmatched junction bases numbered 5, after V lost 6 bases and J lost 0 bases. This CDR3 is built from 16 residues. For the CDR3, the DNA is TGTGCCAGCAGGAGGACAGGGGGGTCCTCCTACAATGAGCAGTTCTTC. This encodes CASRRTGGSSYNEQFF.

This clone was seen just once. The chain uses TRBV2 and TRBJ1-4, with 8 bases that match TRBD1. CDR1 and CDR2 from the germline V gene are SNHLY and FYNNEI. The CDR3 extends over 13 amino acids. V lost 9 bases, J lost 5 bases, and 5 bases stayed unmatched. The CDR3, as DNA: TGTGCCAGTCAACAGGGGGGAAATGAAAAACTGTTTTTT. As protein: CASQQGGNEKLFF.

This chain joins TRBV7-9 and TRBJ1-6; 7 bases agree with TRBD1. This CDR3 is built from 16 residues. The junction had 7 bases not matched to a gene; V was cut back by 4 bases and J by 4 bases. Germline assignment: CDR1 SEHNR and CDR2 FQNEAQ (reference sequence). The CDR3 bases are TGTGCCAGCAGCTCGAGTCTGACAGGGTATAATTCACCCCTCCACTTT. Its translation: CASSSSLTGYNSPLHF.

V and J are TRBV10-2 and TRBJ1-2, with 7 positions matching TRBD1. Germline CDR1 is WSHSY and CDR2 is SAAADI. CDR3 size: 15 residues. V lost 8 bases and J lost 5; bases outside the gene matches: 14. The CDR3 spells CASSTGTQHFYGYTF. The CDR3 DNA reads TGCGCCAGCTCGACAGGGACTCAGCACTTTTATGGCTACACCTTC.

V and J are TRBV11-2 and TRBJ1-1; 9 bases are shared with TRBD1. V was clipped by 3 bases and J by 8 bases; unmatched bases: 10. Germline V gene data show CDR1 as SGHAT and CDR2 as FQNNGV. The CDR3 length is 15 residues. CDR3 nucleotides: TGTGCCAGCAGCTTCCTCGGGACAGGGTATGGGGAAGCTTTCTTT. Translation: CASSFLGTGYGEAFF.

The rearrangement links TRBV10-2 to TRBJ1-5; D not certain. The V gene lost 8 bases and the J gene lost 7 bases, with 15 bases spanning the gap. This CDR3 is built from 13 residues. CDR1 is WSHSY and CDR2 is SAAADI in the germline V gene. This CDR3 reads CASWEGRVQPQHF. CDR3 sequence (DNA): TGCGCCAGCTGGGAGGGAAGGGTCCAGCCCCAGCATTTT.

The sample holds a few counts of this clone. CDR3 loop: CAISDHRVGYTF. In DNA form, the CDR3 reads TGTGCCATCAGTGACCACAGGGTTGGCTACACCTTC. The V gene is TRBV10-3, the J gene TRBJ1-2, with D maybe TRBD1 (6 bases). Deletions cut 3 bases from V and 7 bases from J, with 9 bases between. Germline V gene data show CDR1 as ENHRY and CDR2 as SYGVKD. The CDR3 is 12 residues long.

The V and J genes are TRBV7-9 and TRBJ1-2, with TRBD1 identical over 7 bases. The CDR3 loop spans 16 amino acids. Germline lookup yields CDR1 SEHNR and CDR2 FQNEAQ (reference sequence). V lost 5 bases to trimming and J lost 0 bases; unmatched junction nucleotides: 9. For the CDR3, the DNA is TGTGCCAGCAGCGTAGGGGACAGAACCTCTAACTATGGCTACACCTTC. It codes for CASSVGDRTSNYGYTF.

The V call is TRBV7-9, the J call TRBJ1-2; D gene uncertain. From germline, CDR1 is SEHNR and CDR2 FQNEAQ (reference sequence). The length of the CDR3 is 12 residues. Trimming took 4 bases from V and 8 from J, leaving 11 bases between them. CDR3 coding DNA: TGTGCCAGCAGCTCCCGAGGTCTGGGCTACACCTTC. It specifies CASSSRGLGYTF.

The CDR3 DNA follows: TGTGCCAGCAGTCACAGGGCGGGGGACTTACAAGAGACCCAGTACTTC. Its translation: CASSHRAGDLQETQYF. The J gene is TRBJ2-5, the V gene TRBV2, with D perhaps TRBD2 (7 bases). Germline CDR1 is SNHLY and CDR2 is FYNNEI. This CDR3 spans 16 amino acids. V lost 5 bases, J lost 2 bases, and 18 bases lay in between.

The J gene is TRBJ1-4, the V gene TRBV5-1; 7 nucleotides match TRBD1. Trimming at V came to 0 bases and at J to 5 bases, leaving 4 bases not matched to a gene. Germline V gene data show CDR1 as SGHRS and CDR2 as YFSETQ. The CDR3 has 15 residues. This CDR3 is CASSLARDSNEKLFF. CDR3 nucleotides: TGCGCCAGCAGCTTGGCCCGGGACAGCAATGAAAAACTGTTTTTT.

The chain uses TRBV5-5 and TRBJ1-2; D is uncertain. Germline CDR1 reads SGHKS; CDR2 reads YYEKEE (reference sequence). Trimming stripped 4 bases from V and 2 bases from J, with 12 bases between. The CDR3 extends over 14 amino acids. The CDR3 coding sequence is TGTGCCAGCAGCATCGACACCCAGAACTATGGCTACACCTTC. It codes for CASSIDTQNYGYTF.

J is TRBJ1-2 and V is TRBV21-1; no DNA check was done on the table's D call, TRBD1. TRBV21-1 is a recognized pseudogene. The CDR3 is 14 amino acids. In DNA, the CDR3 is TGTGCCAGCAGCAAGGACAGTTCCTACTATGGCTACACCTTC. Protein sequence: CASSKDSSYYGYTF.

This clone is a singleton in its sample. The chain joins TRBV9 to TRBJ1-4; possible D gene TRBD1, 5 bases. Germline values: CDR1 SGDLS, CDR2 YYNGEE. The germline V and J ends were trimmed by 1 base and 5 bases, with 15 bases remaining between them. The CDR3 length is 16 residues. This CDR3 is CASSVFSGGANEKLFF. CDR3 DNA: TGTGCCAGCAGCGTATTTTCAGGTGGGGCGAATGAAAAACTGTTTTTT.

The V gene is TRBV5-6, the J gene TRBJ2-7; unclear D gene. V dropped 4 bases and J dropped 0 bases, with 11 bases sitting between them. The germline gives CDR1 SGHDT, CDR2 YYEEEE. The CDR3 is made up of 14 amino acids. This CDR3 is CASSLGYSSYEQYF. In DNA form, the CDR3 reads TGTGCCAGCAGCCTGGGCTATAGCTCCTACGAGCAGTACTTC.

This chain joins TRBV19 and TRBJ1-5; 8 nucleotides match TRBD1. The CDR3 runs to 16 residues. With 5 bases clipped from V and 5 bases from J, the junction kept 11 bases outside the gene matches. CDR1 is LNHDA and CDR2 is SQIVND in the germline V gene (reference sequence). CDR3 in DNA: TGTGCCAGTAGTGGCGACGACAGGGGAGTCGATCAGCCCCAGCATTTT. This sequence encodes CASSGDDRGVDQPQHF.